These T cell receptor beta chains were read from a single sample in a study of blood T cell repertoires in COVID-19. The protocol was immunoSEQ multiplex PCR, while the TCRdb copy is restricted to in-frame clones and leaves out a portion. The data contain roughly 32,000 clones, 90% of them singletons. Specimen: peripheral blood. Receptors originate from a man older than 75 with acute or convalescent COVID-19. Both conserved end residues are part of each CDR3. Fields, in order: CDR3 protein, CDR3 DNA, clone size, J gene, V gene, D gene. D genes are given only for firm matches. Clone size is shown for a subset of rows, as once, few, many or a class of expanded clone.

CDR3aa: CASSQVGAGGYVGELFF
CDR3nt: TGCGCCAGCAGCCAAGTAGGAGCGGGGGGGTACGTCGGGGAGCTGTTTTTT
abundance: .
j_gene: TRBJ2-2
v_gene: TRBV4-1
d_gene: TRBD2

CDR3aa: CASSRTGGRTNEKLFF
CDR3nt: TGTGCCAGCTCACGAACAGGGGGAAGGACTAATGAAAAACTGTTTTTT
abundance: once
j_gene: TRBJ1-4
v_gene: TRBV18
d_gene: TRBD1

CDR3aa: CASSLGGSEKLFF
CDR3nt: TGTGCCAGCAGTTTAGGAGGGAGTGAAAAACTGTTTTTT
abundance: .
j_gene: TRBJ1-4
v_gene: TRBV12-3/TRBV12-4
d_gene: .

CDR3aa: CAIRRDRNNEQYF
CDR3nt: TGTGCCATCAGACGGGACAGGAATAACGAGCAGTACTTC
abundance: once
j_gene: TRBJ2-7
v_gene: TRBV10-3
d_gene: TRBD1

CDR3aa: CASSQVTANTEAFF
CDR3nt: TGTGCCAGCAGCCAAGTCACAGCGAACACTGAAGCTTTCTTT
abundance: once
j_gene: TRBJ1-1
v_gene: TRBV3-1/TRBV3-2
d_gene: .

CDR3aa: CASSQRLAGGGDTQYF
CDR3nt: TGTGCCAGCAGCCAAAGGCTAGCGGGGGGTGGAGATACGCAGTATTTT
abundance: .
j_gene: TRBJ2-3
v_gene: TRBV4-2
d_gene: TRBD2

CDR3aa: CASTRAGIAGELFF
CDR3nt: TGTGCCAGCACAAGAGCGGGGATTGCCGGGGAGCTGTTTTTT
abundance: .
j_gene: TRBJ2-2
v_gene: TRBV27
d_gene: TRBD2

CDR3aa: CASSVRGKNTEAFF
CDR3nt: TGTGCCAGCAGTGTCCGCGGGAAGAACACTGAAGCTTTCTTT
abundance: .
j_gene: TRBJ1-1
v_gene: TRBV3-1/TRBV3-2
d_gene: .

CDR3aa: CAMEIQLAGKANEQFF
CDR3nt: TGTGCCATGGAAATACAACTAGCGGGGAAAGCGAATGAGCAGTTCTTC
abundance: few
j_gene: TRBJ2-1
v_gene: TRBV10-3
d_gene: TRBD2

CDR3aa: CAISVTGDTGELFF
CDR3nt: TGTGCCATCAGTGTGACAGGGGACACCGGGGAGCTGTTTTTT
abundance: .
j_gene: TRBJ2-2
v_gene: TRBV10-3
d_gene: TRBD1

CDR3aa: CASSQSGNTIYF
CDR3nt: TGTGCCAGCAGCCAATCTGGAAACACCATATATTTT
abundance: .
j_gene: TRBJ1-3
v_gene: TRBV7-9
d_gene: .

CDR3aa: CASTGGRAGSYEQYF
CDR3nt: TGTGCCAGCACTGGCGGGAGGGCAGGGTCGTACGAGCAGTACTTC
abundance: .
j_gene: TRBJ2-7
v_gene: TRBV2
d_gene: TRBD2

CDR3aa: CATRDRTLPLHF
CDR3nt: TGTGCCACGAGGGACAGGACCCTTCCCCTCCACTTT
abundance: .
j_gene: TRBJ1-6
v_gene: TRBV19
d_gene: TRBD1

CDR3aa: CASSLVDPGQGNSPLHF
CDR3nt: TGCGCCAGCAGCTTGGTTGACCCGGGACAGGGTAATTCACCCCTCCACTTT
abundance: .
j_gene: TRBJ1-6
v_gene: TRBV5-1
d_gene: TRBD1

CDR3aa: CSVDGGARTDTQYF
CDR3nt: TGCAGCGTTGATGGGGGGGCCCGCACAGATACGCAGTATTTT
abundance: .
j_gene: TRBJ2-3
v_gene: TRBV29-1
d_gene: .

CDR3aa: CASSPSRGEGGRQYF
CDR3nt: TGTGCCAGCAGCCCCAGCAGGGGCGAGGGAGGGCGGCAGTACTTC
abundance: .
j_gene: TRBJ2-7
v_gene: TRBV5-4
d_gene: .

CDR3aa: CSAGGLRASGTQYF
CDR3nt: TGCAGCGCCGGGGGTCTTAGGGCCTCCGGGACCCAGTACTTC
abundance: .
j_gene: TRBJ2-5
v_gene: TRBV29-1
d_gene: .

CDR3aa: CASSPRTGGYEQYF
CDR3nt: TGTGCCAGCAGCCCCCGGACAGGGGGCTACGAGCAGTACTTC
abundance: once
j_gene: TRBJ2-7
v_gene: TRBV3-1/TRBV3-2
d_gene: TRBD1

CDR3aa: CSVEQVRNTIYF
CDR3nt: TGCAGCGTTGAACAGGTTCGGAACACCATATATTTT
abundance: .
j_gene: TRBJ1-3
v_gene: TRBV29-1
d_gene: .

CDR3aa: CASSYVWGETGSNQPQHF
CDR3nt: TGTGCCAGCAGTTACGTTTGGGGTGAAACAGGGAGCAATCAGCCCCAGCATTTT
abundance: .
j_gene: TRBJ1-5
v_gene: TRBV6-2/TRBV6-3
d_gene: .

CDR3aa: CASSADRGNNEKLFF
CDR3nt: TGTGCCAGCAGTGCGGACAGGGGGAATAATGAAAAACTGTTTTTT
abundance: .
j_gene: TRBJ1-4
v_gene: TRBV2
d_gene: TRBD1

CDR3aa: CASSKRETQYF
CDR3nt: TGTGCCAGCAGCAAACGGGAGACCCAGTACTTC
abundance: .
j_gene: TRBJ2-5
v_gene: TRBV21-1
d_gene: .

CDR3aa: CSVARGQGGTEAFF
CDR3nt: TGCAGCGTGGCGCGTGGACAGGGAGGAACTGAAGCTTTCTTT
abundance: once
j_gene: TRBJ1-1
v_gene: TRBV29-1
d_gene: TRBD1

CDR3aa: CASSPQVEEQYF
CDR3nt: TGTGCCAGCTCACCCCAGGTGGAAGAGCAGTACTTC
abundance: once
j_gene: TRBJ2-7
v_gene: TRBV18
d_gene: .

CDR3aa: CASSPLRDISSGNTIYF
CDR3nt: TGTGCCAGCTCACCACTCCGGGACATAAGCTCTGGAAACACCATATATTTT
abundance: .
j_gene: TRBJ1-3
v_gene: TRBV18
d_gene: .

CDR3aa: CASSVELNNEKLFF
CDR3nt: TGTGCCAGCAGCGTAGAACTAAATAATGAAAAACTGTTTTTT
abundance: .
j_gene: TRBJ1-4
v_gene: TRBV9
d_gene: .

CDR3aa: CASSPGQEHQPQHF
CDR3nt: TGTGCCAGCAGTCCCGGACAGGAGCATCAGCCCCAGCATTTT
abundance: .
j_gene: TRBJ1-5
v_gene: TRBV6-5
d_gene: TRBD1

CDR3aa: CASSYQLGGSLEETQYF
CDR3nt: TGTGCCAGCAGCTATCAGTTGGGGGGGTCCTTGGAAGAGACCCAGTACTTC
abundance: .
j_gene: TRBJ2-5
v_gene: TRBV7-2
d_gene: TRBD2

CDR3aa: CASSLFAGMGNTIYF
CDR3nt: TGTGCCAGCAGCTTATTTGCGGGGATGGGGAACACCATATATTTT
abundance: once
j_gene: TRBJ1-3
v_gene: TRBV7-8
d_gene: .

CDR3aa: CASSPGQGREEQYF
CDR3nt: TGTGCCAGCAGCCCGGGACAGGGAAGGGAAGAGCAGTACTTC
abundance: .
j_gene: TRBJ2-7
v_gene: TRBV6-5
d_gene: TRBD1

CDR3aa: CASSLGSPDTQYF
CDR3nt: TGTGCCAGCAGTTTAGGCAGTCCAGATACGCAGTATTTT
abundance: .
j_gene: TRBJ2-3
v_gene: TRBV28
d_gene: .

CDR3aa: CASSPRFQGSNSPLHF
CDR3nt: TGTGCCAGCTCACCACGTTTTCAGGGGAGTAATTCACCCCTCCACTTT
abundance: .
j_gene: TRBJ1-6
v_gene: TRBV18
d_gene: .

CDR3aa: CASSLDTSSTDTQYF
CDR3nt: TGCGCCAGCAGCTTGGACACATCTAGCACAGATACGCAGTATTTT
abundance: once
j_gene: TRBJ2-3
v_gene: TRBV5-1
d_gene: .

CDR3aa: CASTQGQGAAYEQYF
CDR3nt: TGTGCCAGCACCCAAGGACAGGGGGCTGCCTACGAGCAGTACTTC
abundance: .
j_gene: TRBJ2-7
v_gene: TRBV6-5
d_gene: TRBD1

CDR3aa: CASSQVLNTIYF
CDR3nt: TGTGCCAGTTCACAGGTTCTAAACACCATATATTTT
abundance: .
j_gene: TRBJ1-3
v_gene: TRBV19
d_gene: .

CDR3aa: CASSLTGGQETQYF
CDR3nt: TGTGCCAGCAGCCTAACAGGGGGCCAAGAGACCCAGTACTTC
abundance: .
j_gene: TRBJ2-5
v_gene: TRBV13
d_gene: TRBD1

CDR3aa: CATINRDRGVGYTF
CDR3nt: TGTGCCACAATAAACCGGGACAGGGGAGTTGGCTACACCTTC
abundance: once
j_gene: TRBJ1-2
v_gene: TRBV10-3
d_gene: TRBD1

CDR3aa: CASSFLDRGNQPQHF
CDR3nt: TGTGCCAGCAGTTTCCTTGACAGGGGCAATCAGCCCCAGCATTTT
abundance: .
j_gene: TRBJ1-5
v_gene: TRBV28
d_gene: TRBD1

CDR3aa: CASSIGVAGYYNEQFF
CDR3nt: TGTGCCAGTAGTATAGGGGTGGCAGGGTACTACAATGAGCAGTTCTTC
abundance: once
j_gene: TRBJ2-1
v_gene: TRBV19
d_gene: .

CDR3aa: CASSEPDWYQETQYF
CDR3nt: TGTGCCAGCAGTGAGCCGGACTGGTACCAAGAGACCCAGTACTTC
abundance: .
j_gene: TRBJ2-5
v_gene: TRBV6-1
d_gene: .

CDR3aa: CATSLRGRGGYNEQFF
CDR3nt: TGTGCCACCAGCTTGAGAGGGCGGGGGGGCTACAATGAGCAGTTCTTC
abundance: .
j_gene: TRBJ2-1
v_gene: TRBV15
d_gene: TRBD2

CDR3aa: CASSPGQANQPQHF
CDR3nt: TGTGCCAGCTCACCGGGACAGGCTAATCAGCCCCAGCATTTT
abundance: .
j_gene: TRBJ1-5
v_gene: TRBV18
d_gene: TRBD1

CDR3aa: CASSSGTAGTYEQYF
CDR3nt: TGTGCCAGCAGCTCAGGGACAGCCGGTACCTACGAGCAGTACTTC
abundance: .
j_gene: TRBJ2-7
v_gene: TRBV7-9
d_gene: TRBD1

CDR3aa: CASSVDRVATEAFF
CDR3nt: TGCGCCAGCAGTGTCGACAGGGTGGCCACTGAAGCTTTCTTT
abundance: .
j_gene: TRBJ1-1
v_gene: TRBV10-1
d_gene: TRBD1

CDR3aa: CASSSLVGQYEQYF
CDR3nt: TGTGCCAGCAGCTCGCTAGTGGGGCAGTACGAGCAGTACTTC
abundance: .
j_gene: TRBJ2-7
v_gene: TRBV11-2
d_gene: .

CDR3aa: CAWSANRDTEAFF
CDR3nt: TGTGCCTGGAGCGCTAACAGGGACACTGAAGCTTTCTTT
abundance: .
j_gene: TRBJ1-1
v_gene: TRBV30
d_gene: .

CDR3aa: CASTDRQGPQPQHF
CDR3nt: TGTGCCAGCACCGATAGACAGGGGCCTCAGCCCCAGCATTTT
abundance: .
j_gene: TRBJ1-5
v_gene: TRBV9
d_gene: TRBD1

CDR3aa: CASSLSKTDFQETQYF
CDR3nt: TGCGCCAGCAGCTTGTCCAAGACAGATTTTCAAGAGACCCAGTACTTC
abundance: once
j_gene: TRBJ2-5
v_gene: TRBV5-1
d_gene: .

CDR3aa: CASSQRTGELFF
CDR3nt: TGTGCCAGCAGCCAACGTACCGGGGAGCTGTTTTTT
abundance: few
j_gene: TRBJ2-2
v_gene: TRBV3-1/TRBV3-2
d_gene: .

CDR3aa: CASNIPGRADQPQHF
CDR3nt: TGTGCCAGCAATATTCCGGGCAGGGCGGATCAGCCCCAGCATTTT
abundance: once
j_gene: TRBJ1-5
v_gene: TRBV28
d_gene: .

CDR3aa: CASRQGAGNTIYF
CDR3nt: TGTGCCAGCCGACAGGGGGCTGGAAACACCATATATTTT
abundance: .
j_gene: TRBJ1-3
v_gene: TRBV3-1/TRBV3-2
d_gene: TRBD1